Following are 2 T cell receptor beta chains from one sample sequenced in a study of somatic mutations in cytotoxic T cells in rheumatoid arthritis. Only in-frame clones appear in the TCRdb table, and some are missing; sequencing was by immunoSEQ multiplex PCR. In the table there are under 35,000 clones, more than 85% of which are singletons. Sequencing input: CD8+ T cells sorted from blood. The receptors shown here come from an adult with rheumatoid arthritis.

The chain uses TRBV18 and TRBJ2-1, with 14 bases lining up with TRBD2. Germline V gene sequence: CDR1 KGHSH, CDR2 LQKENI. V trimming: 2 bases; J trimming: 7 bases; junction bases outside the gene matches: 13. There are 19 residues in the CDR3. The CDR3 is CASSPKRGLAGDLVNEQFF. The CDR3 DNA follows: TGTGCCAGCTCACCAAAGAGGGGACTAGCGGGAGATCTTGTTAATGAGCAGTTCTTC.

The J gene is TRBJ2-1, the V gene TRBV11-2; no definite D call. V dropped 5 bases and J dropped 3 bases, with 8 bases sitting between them. Germline loops: CDR1 SGHAT, CDR2 FQNNGV. The CDR3 loop spans 13 amino acids. The CDR3 reads CASSGPNYNEQFF. CDR3 DNA sequence: TGTGCCAGCAGCGGCCCCAACTACAATGAGCAGTTCTTC.